This T cell receptor (beta chain) is from a study of blood T cell repertoires in COVID-19. Sequencing used immunoSEQ multiplex PCR; TCRdb keeps in-frame clones, though not all of them. The repertoire holds 150,000 to 200,000 clones, with about four fifths as singletons. The V gene's germline CDR1 is MNHEY and CDR2 SMNVEV (reference sequence). The CDR3 has 16 residues. Trimming stripped 3 bases from V and 7 bases from J, with 18 bases between. The sample comprised PBMCs or T cells enriched from blood (not recorded which). This receptor was obtained from a man aged 45-65 years who had recovered from COVID-19. The chain uses TRBV27 and TRBJ2-2; D perhaps matches TRBD1 (5 bases). The CDR3 is CASSLGLSSRYGELFF. The CDR3, as DNA: TGTGCCAGCAGTTTGGGGCTGTCTTCTAGGTACGGGGAGCTGTTTTTT.